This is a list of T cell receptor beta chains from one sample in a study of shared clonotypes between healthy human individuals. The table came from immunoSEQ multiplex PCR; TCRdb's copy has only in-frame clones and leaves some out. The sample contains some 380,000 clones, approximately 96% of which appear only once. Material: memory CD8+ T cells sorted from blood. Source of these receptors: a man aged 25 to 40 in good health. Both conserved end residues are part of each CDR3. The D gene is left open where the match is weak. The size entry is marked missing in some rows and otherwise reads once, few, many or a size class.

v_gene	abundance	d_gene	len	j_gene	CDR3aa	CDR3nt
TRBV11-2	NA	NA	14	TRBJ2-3	CASSLELFRHTQYF	TGTGCCAGCAGCTTAGAACTTTTTCGACATACGCAGTATTTT
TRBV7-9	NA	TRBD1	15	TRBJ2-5	CASSREQGYQETQYF	TGTGCCAGCAGCCGTGAACAGGGGTACCAAGAGACCCAGTACTTC
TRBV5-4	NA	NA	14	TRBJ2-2	CASSLGGDTGELFF	TGTGCCAGCAGCTTAGGGGGAGACACCGGGGAGCTGTTTTTT
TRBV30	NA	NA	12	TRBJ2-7	CAWGRHLYEQYF	TGTGCCTGGGGGAGACACCTCTACGAGCAGTACTTC
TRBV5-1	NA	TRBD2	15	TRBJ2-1	CASSLGGLVVNEQFF	TGCGCCAGCAGCTTGGGGGGACTAGTGGTCAATGAGCAGTTCTTC
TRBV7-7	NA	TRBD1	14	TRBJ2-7	CASSSGQGPYEQYF	TGTGCTAGCAGCTCGGGACAGGGGCCCTACGAGCAGTACTTC
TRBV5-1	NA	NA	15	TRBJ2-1	CASSLASASYNEQFF	TGCGCCAGCAGCTTGGCCAGCGCCAGCTACAATGAGCAGTTCTTC
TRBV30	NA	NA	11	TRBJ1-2	CAWSGDGGYTF	TGTGCCTGGAGTGGGGATGGCGGCTACACCTTC
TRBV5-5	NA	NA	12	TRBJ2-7	CASSDPRDATHF	TGTGCCAGCAGCGATCCTCGGGACGCGACCCACTTC
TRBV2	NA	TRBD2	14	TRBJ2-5	CASGSSGSQETQYF	TGTGCCAGCGGGTCTAGCGGATCACAAGAGACCCAGTACTTC
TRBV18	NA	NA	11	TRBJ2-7	CASSPDYEQYF	TGTGCCAGCTCACCCGATTACGAGCAGTACTTC
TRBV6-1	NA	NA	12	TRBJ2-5	CASSEFGETQYF	TGTGCCAGCAGTGAATTTGGGGAGACCCAGTACTTC
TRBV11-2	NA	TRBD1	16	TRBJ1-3	CASSLVAGGSGNTIYF	TGTGCCAGCAGCTTAGTTGCAGGGGGAAGTGGAAACACCATATATTTT
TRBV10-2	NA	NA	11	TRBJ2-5	CASSEYETQYF	TGCGCCAGCAGTGAGTACGAGACCCAGTACTTC
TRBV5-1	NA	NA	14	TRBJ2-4	CASSSLDGGGIQYF	TGCGCCAGCAGCTCCCTGGACGGAGGGGGCATTCAGTACTTC
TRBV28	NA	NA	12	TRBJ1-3	CASSFSGNTIYF	TGTGCCAGCAGTTTCTCTGGAAACACCATATATTTT
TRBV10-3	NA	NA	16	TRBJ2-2	CAIFTGGTPNTGELFF	TGTGCCATCTTTACCGGGGGCACTCCGAACACCGGGGAGCTGTTTTTT
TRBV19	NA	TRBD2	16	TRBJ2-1	CASKSAGGPGRNEQFF	TGTGCCAGTAAATCAGCGGGAGGCCCTGGGAGGAATGAGCAGTTCTTC
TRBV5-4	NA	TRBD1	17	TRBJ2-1	CASSQFGQGSAYNEQFF	TGTGCCAGCAGCCAGTTCGGACAGGGTAGCGCCTACAATGAGCAGTTCTTC
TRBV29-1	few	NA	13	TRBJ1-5	CSAGQGRNQPQHF	TGCAGCGCTGGGCAGGGCCGCAATCAGCCCCAGCATTTT
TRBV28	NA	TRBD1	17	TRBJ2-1	CASSLKRDRGWSDEQFF	TGTGCCAGCAGTTTAAAAAGGGACAGGGGCTGGAGCGATGAGCAGTTCTTC
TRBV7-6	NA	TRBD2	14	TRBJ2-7	CASSLGTSSYEQYF	TGTGCCAGCAGCTTAGGGACTAGCTCCTACGAGCAGTACTTC
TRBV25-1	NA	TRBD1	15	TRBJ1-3	CASSESGTGKNTIYF	TGTGCCAGCAGTGAATCGGGGACAGGGAAAAACACCATATATTTT
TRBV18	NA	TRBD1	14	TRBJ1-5	CASSRDRDGGPQHF	TGTGCCAGCTCAAGGGACAGGGACGGGGGGCCCCAGCATTTT
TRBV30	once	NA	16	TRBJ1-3	CAWSVEVNIAGNTIYF	TGTGCCTGGAGTGTAGAAGTAAACATAGCTGGAAACACCATATATTTT
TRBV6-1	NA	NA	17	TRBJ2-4	CASSEPDERGAKNIQYF	TGTGCCAGCAGTGAACCGGACGAGAGGGGCGCCAAAAACATTCAGTACTTC
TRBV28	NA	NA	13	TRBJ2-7	CASTPRQGHEQYF	TGTGCCAGCACCCCGAGGCAGGGTCACGAGCAGTACTTC
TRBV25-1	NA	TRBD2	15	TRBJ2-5	CASSALRGNLETQYF	TGTGCCAGCAGCGCCCTGCGGGGGAATTTGGAGACCCAGTACTTC
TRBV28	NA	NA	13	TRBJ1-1	CASSFRGAVSAFF	TGTGCCAGCAGTTTTAGGGGGGCGGTGTCAGCTTTCTTT
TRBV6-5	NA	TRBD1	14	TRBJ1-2	CASSVQTGGYGYTF	TGTGCCAGCAGTGTCCAGACAGGGGGATATGGCTACACCTTC
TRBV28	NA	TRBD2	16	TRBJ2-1	CASSQISGGPYNEQFF	TGTGCCAGCAGCCAGATTTCGGGAGGCCCCTACAATGAGCAGTTCTTC
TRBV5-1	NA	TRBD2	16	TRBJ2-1	CASRPGRIKGGDEQFF	TGCGCCAGCCGGCCCGGGAGGATTAAGGGAGGTGATGAGCAGTTCTTC
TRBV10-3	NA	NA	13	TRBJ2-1	CAINPGPYNEQFF	TGTGCCATCAATCCGGGACCCTACAATGAGCAGTTCTTC
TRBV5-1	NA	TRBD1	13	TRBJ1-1	CASSLDGQAVAFF	TGCGCCAGCAGCTTGGACGGACAGGCCGTAGCTTTCTTT
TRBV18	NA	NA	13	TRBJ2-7	CASSTRGNYEQYF	TGTGCCAGCTCAACCCGGGGGAACTACGAGCAGTACTTC
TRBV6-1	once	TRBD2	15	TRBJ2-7	CASSEWLAGGYEQYF	TGTGCCAGCAGTGAATGGTTAGCGGGAGGCTACGAGCAGTACTTC